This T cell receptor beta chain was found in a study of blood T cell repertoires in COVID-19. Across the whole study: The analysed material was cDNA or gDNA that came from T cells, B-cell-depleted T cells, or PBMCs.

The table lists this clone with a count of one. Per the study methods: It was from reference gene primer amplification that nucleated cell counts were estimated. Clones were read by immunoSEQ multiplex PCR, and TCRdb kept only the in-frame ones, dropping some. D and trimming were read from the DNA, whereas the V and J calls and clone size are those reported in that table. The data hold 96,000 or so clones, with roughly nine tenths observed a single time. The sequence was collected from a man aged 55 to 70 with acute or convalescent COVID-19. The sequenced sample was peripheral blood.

The DNA of the CDR3 is TGTGCCAGCACCACTTTCTCTGGGGCCAACGTCCTGACTTTC. Encoded protein: CASTTFSGANVLTF. This chain uses TRBV11-3 with TRBJ2-6; unclear D gene. This CDR3 is 14 amino acids long. The germline V gene has CDR1 SGHNT and CDR2 YENEEA. The V end lost 7 bases, the J end lost 0 bases, and 7 bases lay between the germline ends.